Below are 24 T cell receptor beta chains sequenced from a single sample in a study of cytomegalovirus exposure and HLA in healthy donors. Libraries were prepared by immunoSEQ multiplex PCR; TCRdb keeps only in-frame clonotypes and omits some of them. The data hold 100,000 to 130,000 clones, with approximately 94% observed a single time. Sequencing was carried out using PBMCs. The receptors derive from a woman in her late teens or twenties in good health and CMV-seronegative.

This clone showed up just once. V is TRBV6-5 and J is TRBJ1-6, with D maybe TRBD1 (5 bases). Germline values: CDR1 MNHEY, CDR2 SVGAGI. V was clipped by 0 bases and J by 7 bases, with 10 bases between them. The CDR3 runs 15 residues. The CDR3 reads CASSYSRRGNSPLHF. CDR3 bases: TGTGCCAGCAGTTACTCGAGACGGGGGAATTCACCCCTCCACTTT.

This clone was counted once. The rearrangement links TRBV11-3 to TRBJ1-1, with 11 positions matching TRBD1. CDR1 is SGHNT, CDR2 YENEEA, per germline. The CDR3 length is 15 residues. V lost 3 bases and J lost 2; bases outside the gene matches: 2. The CDR3 DNA is TGTGCCAGCAGCTTTGGACAGGGGGCTAACACTGAAGCTTTCTTT. Its protein is CASSFGQGANTEAFF.

The chain is built from TRBV4-1 and TRBJ2-7; TRBD2 matches at 12 bases. This CDR3 has 16 residues. The V and J ends lost 5 bases and 2 bases, in that order; junction bases with no gene match: 7. CDR1 MGHRA and CDR2 YSYEKL come from the germline V gene. CDR3 DNA sequence: TGCGCCAGCAGCTACCGACTAGCGGGGGCCACCTACGAGCAGTACTTC. This encodes CASSYRLAGATYEQYF.

This chain uses TRBV2 with TRBJ1-6; 10 bases align to TRBD1. The germline V gene encodes CDR1 SNHLY and CDR2 FYNNEI. V dropped 2 bases and J dropped 9; count of bases not matched to a gene: 4. This CDR3 spans 15 amino acids. This CDR3 is CASSEMTGGSSPLHF. The CDR3 DNA is TGTGCCAGCAGTGAAATGACAGGGGGCAGTTCACCCCTCCACTTT.

This CDR3 reads CASSVGVGQGADEAFF. The CDR3 DNA reads TGTGCCAGCAGCGTAGGAGTTGGGCAGGGGGCCGATGAAGCTTTCTTT. The gene calls are TRBV9 and TRBJ1-1; 8 bases map to TRBD1. The germline V gene encodes CDR1 SGDLS and CDR2 YYNGEE. V shed 0 bases and J 7 bases; nucleotides not matched to a gene: 11. The CDR3 is made up of 16 amino acids. Drawing the rest from reference TRBV9 and TRBJ1-1, the complete variable domain is DSGVTQTPKHLITATGQRVTLRCSPRSGDLSVYWYQQSLDQGLQFLIQYYNGEERAKGNILERFSAQQFPDLHSELNLSSLELGDSALYFCASSVGVGQGADEAFFGQGTRLTVV.

The J gene is TRBJ1-2, the V gene TRBV7-9; D may be TRBD1 (6 bases). Trimming removed 5 bases from V and 4 bases from J, with 11 bases in between. The germline gives CDR1 SEHNR, CDR2 FQNEAQ (reference sequence). The CDR3 spans 13 residues. The CDR3 spells CASSPDSFYGYTF. In DNA form, the CDR3 reads TGTGCCAGCAGCCCGGACAGTTTCTATGGCTACACCTTC.

This chain uses TRBV6-1 with TRBJ2-7; TRBD2 agrees at 7 bases. The J segment lost 3 bases and the V segment lost 7 bases, leaving 9 bases of the junction unmatched. This CDR3 spans 14 amino acids. Germline loops: CDR1 MNHNS, CDR2 SASEGT. The CDR3 reads CASKGRGSYYEQYF. The DNA for the CDR3 is TGTGCCAGCAAAGGGAGGGGAAGCTACTACGAGCAGTACTTC.

This chain connects TRBV18 to TRBJ2-1, with D tentatively TRBD1 (6 bases). Per germline, CDR1 KGHSH and CDR2 LQKENI. The CDR3 totals 15 residues. The V and J ends lost 8 bases and 8 bases respectively, with 22 bases between them. CDR3 amino acids: CASNREQGPSDEQFF. The CDR3 coding sequence is TGTGCCAGCAATCGGGAACAGGGACCCTCGGATGAGCAGTTCTTC. Drawing the rest from reference TRBV18 and TRBJ2-1, the complete variable domain is NAGVMQNPRHLVRRRGQEARLRCSPMKGHSHVYWYRQLPEEGLKFMVYLQKENIIDESGMPKERFSAEFPKEGPSILRIQQVVRGDSAAYFCASNREQGPSDEQFFGPGTRLTVL.

This chain links TRBV6-6 with TRBJ1-2, with 7 nucleotides matching TRBD1. Losses at the gene ends were 2 bases for V and 8 bases for J; bases not matched to a gene: 14. The CDR3 totals 16 residues. Looked up from germline, CDR1 is MNHNY and CDR2 is SVGAGI (reference sequence). CDR3 in amino acids: CASSYDSMVGGNGYTF. CDR3 DNA sequence: TGTGCCAGCAGTTACGATTCTATGGTAGGGGGCAACGGCTACACCTTC.

The chain employs TRBV4-2 and TRBJ1-2; 8 bases match TRBD1. V lost 3 bases, J lost 3 bases, and 6 bases stayed unmatched. Germline CDR1 LGHNA, CDR2 YNFKEQ. The CDR3 is 15 amino acids. The CDR3 sequence is CASSQRQGQDYGYTF. The CDR3 nucleotides are TGTGCCAGCAGCCAGAGACAGGGGCAAGACTATGGCTACACCTTC.

This chain joins TRBV6-1 and TRBJ2-3; maybe TRBD2 (6 bases). Trimming took off 4 bases at V and 0 bases at J, with 26 bases between the two ends. Germline assignment: CDR1 MNHNS and CDR2 SASEGT. The CDR3 extends over 20 amino acids. As DNA, the CDR3 is TGTGCCAGCAGTGGCCCGGGTCAAGTCGGGGGTATCGCTAGCACAGATACGCAGTATTTT. It codes for CASSGPGQVGGIASTDTQYF.

The rearrangement links TRBV28 to TRBJ1-4; perhaps TRBD1 as D (6 bases). The CDR3 has 15 amino acids. CDR1 is MDHEN and CDR2 is SYDVKM in the germline V gene. V lost 2 bases to trimming and J lost 7 bases, with 14 bases between them. In nucleotides, the CDR3 is TGTGCCAGCAGTTTAAGAGGGACACGGGTTGAAAAACTGTTTTTT. It specifies CASSLRGTRVEKLFF.

This clone was recorded once. This rearrangement joins TRBV25-1 to TRBJ1-3; D remains ambiguous. Trimming took 3 bases from V and 0 from J, leaving 6 bases between them. This CDR3 has 14 amino acids. Germline V gene data show CDR1 as MGHDK and CDR2 as SYGVNS. This CDR3 is CASSEASSGNTIYF. The CDR3 nucleotides are TGTGCCAGCAGTGAGGCTAGCTCTGGAAACACCATATATTTT.

The chain couples TRBV28 to TRBJ1-6, with D possibly TRBD1 on 5 matching bases. The CDR3 length is 14 residues. Germline V gives CDR1 MDHEN, CDR2 SYDVKM. The V end was cut by 7 bases, the J end by 7 bases, with 14 bases between. CDR3 protein: CASKGHPSNSPLHF. CDR3 DNA: TGTGCCAGCAAAGGACACCCATCAAATTCACCCCTCCACTTT. The complete variable domain, with remaining parts taken from reference TRBV28 and TRBJ1-6, reads DVKVTQSSRYLVKRTGEKVFLECVQDMDHENMFWYRQDPGLGLRLIYFSYDVKMKEKGDIPEGYSVSREKKERFSLILESASTNQTSMYLCASKGHPSNSPLHFGNGTRLTVT.

This sequence joins TRBV5-1 and TRBJ1-1, with 8 bases aligning to TRBD1. The CDR3 has 13 residues. Per germline, CDR1 SGHRS and CDR2 YFSETQ. Unmatched junction bases numbered 4, after V lost 4 bases and J lost 5 bases. This CDR3 is CASSTGQGTEAFF. CDR3 coding DNA: TGCGCCAGCAGCACCGGACAGGGTACTGAAGCTTTCTTT. Based on the CDR3 plus reference TRBV5-1 and TRBJ1-1, the full variable domain is KAGVTQTPRYLIKTRGQQVTLSCSPISGHRSVSWYQQTPGQGLQFLFEYFSETQRNKGNFPGRFSGRQFSNSRSEMNVSTLELGDSALYLCASSTGQGTEAFFGQGTRLTVV.

This clone appeared once. This chain connects TRBV29-1 to TRBJ1-1, with 8 bases aligning to TRBD1. CDR3 length equals 12 residues. The germline CDR1 and CDR2 sequences are SQVTM and ANQGSEA. V lost 5 bases, J lost 4 bases, and 3 bases stayed unmatched. The CDR3 loop is CSVQGAVTEAFF. CDR3 coding DNA: TGCAGCGTTCAGGGGGCGGTCACTGAAGCTTTCTTT.

The V and J genes are TRBV7-9 and TRBJ1-4; TRBD1 aligns across 8 bases. Germline CDR1 reads SEHNR; CDR2 reads FQNEAQ (reference sequence). V lost 6 bases to trimming and J lost 6 bases; unmatched junction nucleotides: 9. The CDR3 length is 15 residues. CDR3 in amino acids: CASSPERTGYEKLFF. In nucleotides, the CDR3 is TGTGCCAGCAGTCCAGAGCGGACAGGGTATGAAAAACTGTTTTTT.

This clone was counted a single time. The chain is built from TRBV6-5 and TRBJ2-7; 8 bases align to TRBD2. Germline trimming cut 11 bases from V and 2 bases from J; bases unmatched to any gene: 8. This CDR3 spans 13 amino acids. Germline V gene sequence: CDR1 MNHEY, CDR2 SVGAGI. The CDR3 region has the DNA TGTGCCTCCCGGGAGGGGGGACCCTACGAGCAGTACTTC. Its translation: CASREGGPYEQYF.

The genes are TRBV18 and TRBJ2-1; the D is unclear. Germline values: CDR1 KGHSH, CDR2 LQKENI. V was clipped by 4 bases and J by 6 bases, with 19 bases between them. The CDR3 runs to 16 residues. This chain's CDR3 is CASSLVFAATGNEQFF. Here the CDR3 DNA reads TGTGCCAGCTCACTAGTATTTGCAGCTACGGGCAATGAGCAGTTCTTC.

This chain uses TRBV6-1 with TRBJ1-5; D remains ambiguous. The CDR3 has 15 amino acids. Per germline, CDR1 MNHNS and CDR2 SASEGT. Trimming left V 7 bases short and J 0 bases short, with 13 bases between. CDR3 residues: CASTGSSISNQPQHF. CDR3 DNA sequence: TGTGCCAGCACCGGGTCTTCAATTAGCAATCAGCCCCAGCATTTT.

The chain is built from TRBV7-3 and TRBJ1-2, with D maybe TRBD1 (6 bases). Germline CDR1 is SGHTA and CDR2 is FQGTGA. This CDR3 has 15 residues. V shed 5 bases and J shed 2 bases, with 15 bases lying between them. Here the CDR3 reads CASSPEGDRNYGYTF. CDR3 nucleotide sequence: TGTGCCAGCAGCCCCGAGGGAGACAGGAACTATGGCTACACCTTC.

Worth noting for this clone: One end of the junction is discordant with germline, which a read error may explain. The chain is built from TRBV6-1 and TRBJ2-7; D may match TRBD1 or TRBD2 (5 bases each). The CDR3 consists of 14 residues. Germline V gives CDR1 MNHNS, CDR2 SASEGT. The CDR3 reads CASSEEGFSYEQYF. CDR3 nucleotide sequence: TGTGCCAGCAGCGAAGAGGGGTTCTCCTACGAGCAGTACTTC.

The chain combines TRBV18 with TRBJ1-5, with TRBD1 identical over 7 bases. The CDR3 sequence is 17 residues long. CDR1 and CDR2 (germline): KGHSH, LQKENI. V was clipped by 4 bases and J by 2 bases; unmatched bases: 11. CDR3 nucleotide sequence: TGTGCCAGCTCACAAGACAGGGCTGGTTGGGGCAATCAGCCCCAGCATTTT. Its translation: CASSQDRAGWGNQPQHF.

The chain recombines TRBV2 with TRBJ1-5; 10 positions match TRBD1. The ends lost 6 bases at V and 5 bases at J; junction bases unmatched: 4. This CDR3 has 14 residues. CDR1 is SNHLY, CDR2 FYNNEI, per germline. This chain's CDR3 is CASRDGQGDQPQHF. The CDR3 DNA reads as TGTGCCAGCAGAGACGGACAGGGGGATCAGCCCCAGCATTTT.